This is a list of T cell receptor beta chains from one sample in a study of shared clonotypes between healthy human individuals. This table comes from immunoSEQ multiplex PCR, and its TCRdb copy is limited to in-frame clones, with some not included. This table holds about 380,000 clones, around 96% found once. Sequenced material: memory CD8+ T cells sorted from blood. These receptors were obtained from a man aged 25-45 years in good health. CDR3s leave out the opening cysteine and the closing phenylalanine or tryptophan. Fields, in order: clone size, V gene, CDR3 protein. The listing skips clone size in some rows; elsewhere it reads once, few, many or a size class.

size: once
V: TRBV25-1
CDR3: ASSEFGGHYNEQF

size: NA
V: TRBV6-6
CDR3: ASSEPLAKNIQY

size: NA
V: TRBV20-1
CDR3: SARGGYEQY

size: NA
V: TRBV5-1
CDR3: ASSHWRDTGELF

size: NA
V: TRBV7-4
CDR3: ASSPTGDGEAF

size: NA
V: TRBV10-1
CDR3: ASSGERGWAQETQY

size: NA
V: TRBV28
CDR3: ASSPTGTYSYNEQF

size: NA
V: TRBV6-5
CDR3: ASSLGRSNQPQH

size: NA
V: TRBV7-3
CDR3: ASSYTSDEGEQF

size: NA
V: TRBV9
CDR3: ASSSQARDRGTDTQY

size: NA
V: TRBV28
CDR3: ASSSEQGTEAF

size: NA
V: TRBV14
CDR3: ASSQDLTRGTYGYT

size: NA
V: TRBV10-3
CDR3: AISESDRVKTQY

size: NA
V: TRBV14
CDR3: ASSQDERRPDNEQF

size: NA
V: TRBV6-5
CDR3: ASSDREDTQY

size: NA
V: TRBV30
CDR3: AWSGRGSNEKLF

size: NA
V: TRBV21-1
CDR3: ASSPRQGHYGYT

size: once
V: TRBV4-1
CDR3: ASSQEWLTGAGELF

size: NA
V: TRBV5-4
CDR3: ASSPPGLAGINEQF

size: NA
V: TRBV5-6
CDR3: ASSFAYNEQF

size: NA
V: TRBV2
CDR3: ASSEAGGFQPQH

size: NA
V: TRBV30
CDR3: AWSRSGRARTTDTQY

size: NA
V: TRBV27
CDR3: ASSLGGTSGSRRFGEQF

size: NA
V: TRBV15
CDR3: ATSLDSYNEQF

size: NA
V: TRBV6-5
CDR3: ASSYGKRGPYNEQF

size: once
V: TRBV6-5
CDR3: ASSSTSGRSPQY

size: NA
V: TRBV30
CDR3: AWTQGVAPNEQF

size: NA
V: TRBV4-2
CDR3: ASSQDPANYGYT

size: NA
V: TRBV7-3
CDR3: ASSLRVSSTDTQY

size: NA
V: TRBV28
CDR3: ASSLRSGIPNQPQH

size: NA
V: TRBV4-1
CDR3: ASSQRGSYNEQF

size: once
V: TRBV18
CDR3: ASSTATNEKLF

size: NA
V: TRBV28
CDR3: ASSSTSPGNYEQY